This TCR beta chain comes out of a study of post-analysis software for immune sequencing data. To note about this clonotype: The antigen is not known.

Unique molecular identifiers were carried by the TCR beta cDNA libraries. The yield from around 1 to 10 million T cells was roughly 500,000 cDNA molecules in total. MiXCR, applied by TCRdb to the PCR reads, yields one record per CDR3 protein. Among roughly 650,000 distinct CDR3 sequences listed, 55% to 60% were seen once. Trimming took 3 bases from V and 4 from J, leaving 19 bases between them. Germline CDR1 and CDR2: DFQATT and SNEGSKA (reference sequence). The CDR3 runs to 16 residues. The study, taken as a whole, reports: Elevated frequency relative to controls characterized several TRBV segments in patients, TRBV5-6, TRBV5-1 and TRBV20-1 among them.

Sequencing input: blood. The J gene is TRBJ2-1, the V gene TRBV20-1, with a possible D match to TRBD2 (6 bases). This clonotype was sampled from a girl aged 2-9 years with multiple sclerosis. This chain's CDR3 is CSASLLRGSNYNEQFF. The CDR3 DNA is TGCAGTGCTAGCCTCTTACGGGGGTCCAATTACAATGAGCAGTTCTTC.